Below are 32 T cell receptor beta chains sequenced from a single sample in a study of T cells after yellow fever vaccination. TCRdb ran MiXCR on the 5' RACE reads and lists one entry per CDR3 protein. The table includes nearly 300,000 distinct CDR3 sequences, 8.7% detected once. Sample: CD4+ T cells sorted from PBMCs, taken 5 days after the yellow fever booster vaccination. The receptors stem from a man aged 18 to 30 who received the YFV17D yellow fever vaccine.

In this sample, this clonotype turned up many times. The chain combines TRBV24-1 with TRBJ2-1, with D perhaps assigned TRBD1 or TRBD2 (7 bases each). This CDR3 has 15 residues. Germline CDR1 is KGHDR and CDR2 is SFDVKD. Trimming removed 6 bases from V and 5 bases from J, with 16 bases in between. In DNA, the CDR3 is TGTGCCACCAGTCCGACAGGGCGGGGGCACAATGAGCAGTTCTTC. This gives the protein CATSPTGRGHNEQFF.

The sample holds a few counts of this clonotype. The chain employs TRBV5-6 and TRBJ2-2; 9 bases agree with TRBD2. Germline V lookup: CDR1 SGHDT, CDR2 YYEEEE. With 0 bases clipped from V and 1 base from J, the junction kept 4 bases outside the gene matches. This CDR3 comprises 17 residues. CDR3: CASSLGIAGVNTGELFF. The CDR3 DNA is TGTGCCAGCAGCTTGGGGATAGCGGGGGTGAACACCGGGGAGCTGTTTTTT.

This clonotype was detected only a few times. V gene TRBV7-2 combines with J gene TRBJ2-1, with 8 nucleotides matching TRBD1. Germline V gene data show CDR1 as SGHTA and CDR2 as FQGNSA. This CDR3 contains 15 residues. Trimming at V came to 4 bases and at J to 7 bases, leaving 9 bases not matched to a gene. The CDR3, as DNA: TGTGCCAGCAGCTGGTCAGGGACAGGATTGAATGAGCAGTTCTTC. Its protein is CASSWSGTGLNEQFF.

This rearrangement joins TRBV12-3 or TRBV12-4 to TRBJ2-5; D is perhaps TRBD1 (5 bases). V gave up 7 bases and J gave up 3 bases, with 21 bases separating them. This CDR3 spans 16 amino acids. DNA for the CDR3: TGTGCCAGCACCTTGGGGCCCCTTGGGCCTAAAGAGACCCAGTACTTC. Translating gives CASTLGPLGPKETQYF.

In this sample, this clonotype turned up a few times. The gene calls are TRBV30 and TRBJ1-4; no firm D call. Trimming stripped 3 bases from V and 8 bases from J, with 16 bases between. The germline V gene has CDR1 GTSNPN and CDR2 SVGIG (reference sequence). This CDR3 contains 14 residues. CDR3 amino acids: CAWRLVGLEEKLFF. In DNA form, the CDR3 reads TGTGCCTGGAGGCTCGTGGGGTTAGAGGAAAAACTGTTTTTT.

This clonotype was seen a handful of times. The chain couples TRBV10-3 to TRBJ1-1; the match to TRBD1 covers 7 bases. CDR1 is ENHRY, CDR2 SYGVKD, per germline. V was pared by 6 bases and J by 0 bases, with 7 bases of the junction left unmatched. This CDR3 spans 15 amino acids. CDR3 DNA: TGTGCCATCAGCCCGGGACAGTGGGTGAACACTGAAGCTTTCTTT. Translated, it gives CAISPGQWVNTEAFF.

This clonotype turned up a few times. The chain combines TRBV12-3 or TRBV12-4 with TRBJ2-1; the match to TRBD1 covers 8 bases. After removal of 6 bases from V and 8 bases from J, the junction contained 12 bases not matched to a gene. The CDR3 is 15 amino acids. For the CDR3, the DNA is TGTGCCAGCAGCCCGAGACAGGGGTTGGGCGATGAGCAGTTCTTC. The encoded protein is CASSPRQGLGDEQFF.

V usage is TRBV20-1 and J usage is TRBJ2-2, with 7 bases that match TRBD1. J was trimmed by 5 bases and V by 5 bases; bases with no gene match: 14. The length of the CDR3 is 16 residues. Germline V gene data show CDR1 as DFQATT and CDR2 as SNEGSKA (reference sequence). CDR3 DNA: TGCAGTGCTTCCCCCGGGGTTGACAGGGTGACCGGGGAGCTGTTTTTT. Its protein product is CSASPGVDRVTGELFF.

This clonotype appeared many times. This chain uses TRBV7-8 with TRBJ2-3; weak D call: TRBD2 (5 bases). This CDR3 has 15 amino acids. Germline loops: CDR1 SGHVS, CDR2 FQNEAQ. Trimming left V 2 bases short and J 1 base short, with 10 bases between. In nucleotides, the CDR3 is TGTGCCAGCAGCTTAACGGGGTCCGGCACAGATACGCAGTATTTT. Residues: CASSLTGSGTDTQYF.

The rearrangement links TRBV5-1 to TRBJ2-3; 10 positions agree with TRBD1. The germline V gene has CDR1 SGHRS and CDR2 YFSETQ. Germline trimming cut 4 bases from V and 5 bases from J; bases unmatched to any gene: 4. The CDR3 length is 14 residues. The CDR3 is CASSPDRGKDTQYF. CDR3 sequence (DNA): TGCGCCAGCAGCCCGGACAGGGGGAAAGATACGCAGTATTTT.

The chain employs TRBV3-1 and TRBJ1-5; 10 bases match TRBD1. Germline assignment: CDR1 LGHDT and CDR2 YNNKEL (reference sequence). The CDR3 has 15 amino acids. The J segment lost 2 bases and the V segment lost 3 bases, leaving 1 base of the junction unmatched. The CDR3 loop is CASSHGTGGNQPQHF. The CDR3 nucleotides are TGTGCCAGCAGCCATGGGACAGGGGGCAATCAGCCCCAGCATTTT.

This clonotype turned up a few times. CDR3 DNA sequence: TGTGCCAGCACCGTCGGACAGGGATACTCTGGAAACACCATATATTTT. Translating it yields CASTVGQGYSGNTIYF. The chain combines TRBV9 with TRBJ1-3; 8 positions agree with TRBD1. CDR1 SGDLS and CDR2 YYNGEE come from the germline V gene. The ends lost 6 bases at V and 0 bases at J; junction bases unmatched: 8. CDR3 length: 16 residues.

The table lists this clonotype with a few counts. This sequence joins TRBV9 and TRBJ2-5, with TRBD2 matching 13 bases. The V and J ends lost 3 bases and 1 base, in that order; junction bases with no gene match: 3. This CDR3 has 16 amino acids. CDR1 and CDR2 (germline): SGDLS, YYNGEE. CDR3 in amino acids: CASSAGLAGSQETQYF. The DNA of the CDR3 is TGTGCCAGCAGCGCGGGACTAGCGGGATCCCAAGAGACCCAGTACTTC.

This clonotype was detected a few times. J is TRBJ1-3 and V is TRBV9, with a tentative D call TRBD1 (5 bases). The V end lost 0 bases, the J end lost 11 bases, and 18 bases lay between the germline ends. Germline CDR1 is SGDLS and CDR2 is YYNGEE. The length of the CDR3 is 15 residues. The CDR3 sequence: CASSVDGGLSRAIYF. CDR3 bases: TGTGCCAGCAGCGTAGATGGGGGTTTGTCGCGGGCCATATATTTT. Combining the CDR3 with reference TRBV9 and TRBJ1-3 gives the whole variable domain DSGVTQTPKHLITATGQRVTLRCSPRSGDLSVYWYQQSLDQGLQFLIQYYNGEERAKGNILERFSAQQFPDLHSELNLSSLELGDSALYFCASSVDGGLSRAIYFGEGSWLTVV.

This chain connects TRBV12-3 or TRBV12-4 to TRBJ1-4; D is undetermined. V dropped 1 base and J dropped 3 bases, with 9 bases sitting between them. This CDR3 is built from 15 residues. The CDR3 sequence: CASSLERGSNEKLFF. The CDR3 bases are TGTGCCAGCAGTTTAGAGCGGGGATCTAATGAAAAACTGTTTTTT.

Comment on this clonotype: Mismatch with germline at one junction end may stem from a read error. The V call is TRBV10-3, the J call TRBJ1-4; D is ambiguous. Germline CDR1 reads ENHRY; CDR2 reads SYGVKD. CDR3 size: 14 residues. The CDR3 DNA sequence: TGTGCCATCAGTGGGGGTAGGACTAAAGAAAAACTGTTTTTT. Translated: CAISGGRTKEKLFF.

The chain links TRBV11-3 to TRBJ2-7; tentatively, D is TRBD1 (5 bases). The germline V gene encodes CDR1 SGHNT and CDR2 YENEEA. The CDR3 contains 13 residues. V was trimmed by 10 bases and J by 7 bases, leaving 20 bases between them. The CDR3 sequence is CATKTGRIGEQYF. Written as DNA, the CDR3 is TGTGCCACCAAAACAGGACGGATAGGTGAGCAGTACTTC.

The V gene is TRBV4-1, the J gene TRBJ2-4; a weak D match, TRBD2 (6 bases). Trimming took off 4 bases at V and 0 bases at J, with 13 bases between the two ends. The CDR3 loop spans 16 amino acids. CDR1 and CDR2 (germline): MGHRA, YSYEKL. In nucleotides, the CDR3 is TGCGCCAGCAGCCGCCTTAGCGGACTAGCCAAAAACATTCAGTACTTC. Translating it yields CASSRLSGLAKNIQYF.

This clonotype has more than one count but fewer than ten. The V and J genes are TRBV5-5 and TRBJ2-2; D is possibly TRBD2 (7 bases). There are 14 residues in the CDR3. The germline V and J ends were trimmed by 3 bases and 7 bases, with 13 bases remaining between them. From germline, CDR1 is SGHKS and CDR2 YYEKEE (reference sequence). CDR3 DNA: TGTGCCAGCAGCTCCGCGGGGGCCGTCGGGGAGCTGTTTTTT. This codes for CASSSAGAVGELFF.

This clonotype has at least ten counts. The chain uses TRBV28 and TRBJ2-7; tentatively, D is TRBD2 (7 bases). From germline, CDR1 is MDHEN and CDR2 SYDVKM. There are 15 residues in the CDR3. With 4 bases removed from V and 2 bases from J, the gap between germline ends came to 15 bases. CDR3 DNA: TGTGCCAGCAGTTCCACGGGGGGCATAACCTACGAGCAGTACTTC. Protein sequence: CASSSTGGITYEQYF.

This clonotype appeared a single time. The V gene is TRBV7-3, the J gene TRBJ2-3, with 8 positions matching TRBD2. Germline trimming cut 5 bases from V and 5 bases from J; bases unmatched to any gene: 12. CDR3 size: 16 residues. The V gene's germline CDR1 is SGHTA and CDR2 FQGTGA. CDR3 region: CASSQQSRLAGDTQYF. The CDR3 nucleotides are TGTGCCAGCAGCCAACAGTCCAGGCTAGCGGGAGATACGCAGTATTTT.

This clonotype appeared a few times. This CDR3 is CASSQLQGTAETQYF. DNA for the CDR3: TGCGCCAGCAGCCAACTACAGGGGACGGCGGAGACCCAGTACTTC. The V and J genes are TRBV5-1 and TRBJ2-5, with 7 bases matching TRBD1. Germline CDR1 and CDR2: SGHRS and YFSETQ. The length of the CDR3 is 15 residues. Trimming at V came to 4 bases and at J to 5 bases, leaving 11 bases not matched to a gene.

The CDR3 region has the DNA TGTGCCAGCAGCCAACACCGGGACGTAGAGACCCAGTACTTC. Translation: CASSQHRDVETQYF. The J gene is TRBJ2-5, the V gene TRBV3-1; TRBD1 or TRBD2 may be the D gene (5 bases each). CDR1 and CDR2 from the germline V gene are LGHDT and YNNKEL (reference sequence). The V end was cut by 2 bases, the J end by 4 bases, with 11 bases between. This CDR3 has 14 amino acids.

Many counts were recorded for this clonotype. The chain couples TRBV3-1 to TRBJ2-3; TRBD2 aligns across 8 bases. CDR3 length equals 15 residues. Trimming took 3 bases from V and 1 from J; bases not matched to a gene: 3. Germline V gene sequence: CDR1 LGHDT, CDR2 YNNKEL (reference sequence). CDR3 DNA sequence: TGTGCCAGCAGCCACGCGCGGGGGGGCACAGATACGCAGTATTTT. This encodes CASSHARGGTDTQYF.

The table lists this clonotype with a few counts. V is TRBV5-6 and J is TRBJ2-3; D is uncertain. Trimming left V 4 bases short and J 2 bases short, with 8 bases between. The germline V gene has CDR1 SGHDT and CDR2 YYEEEE. CDR3 length: 13 residues. The CDR3 reads CASSDDTTDTQYF. The CDR3, as DNA: TGTGCCAGCAGCGATGACACCACAGATACGCAGTATTTT.

This clonotype was seen only a few times. The rearrangement links TRBV5-6 to TRBJ2-2; TRBD1 matches 7 bases. The V gene's germline CDR1 is SGHDT and CDR2 YYEEEE. The ends lost 1 base at V and 6 bases at J; junction bases unmatched: 6. The CDR3 runs 15 residues. The CDR3 here is CASSLRQGIPGELFF. CDR3 in DNA: TGTGCCAGCAGCTTGCGACAGGGAATACCCGGGGAGCTGTTTTTT. Full variable domain (missing parts from reference TRBV5-6 and TRBJ2-2): DAGVTQSPTHLIKTRGQQVTLRCSPKSGHDTVSWYQQALGQGPQFIFQYYEEEERQRGNFPDRFSGHQFPNYSSELNVNALLLGDSALYLCASSLRQGIPGELFFGEGSRLTVL.

This clonotype has more than one count but fewer than ten. The chain combines TRBV2 with TRBJ2-5; D might be TRBD1 (5 bases). The germline V gene has CDR1 SNHLY and CDR2 FYNNEI. This CDR3 contains 15 residues. Trimming stripped 6 bases from V and 4 bases from J, with 18 bases between. The CDR3 loop reads CASSGSVARGETQYF. In DNA form, the CDR3 reads TGTGCCAGCAGCGGTTCGGTCGCAAGGGGAGAGACCCAGTACTTC.

In its sample, this clonotype was seen a few times. The CDR3 region is CAISNSQTGEKLFF. CDR3 DNA: TGTGCCATCAGCAATTCCCAGACAGGGGAAAAACTGTTTTTT. The chain combines TRBV10-3 with TRBJ1-4; TRBD1 matches at 7 bases. This CDR3 region has 14 residues. Germline V gene data show CDR1 as ENHRY and CDR2 as SYGVKD. Trimming removed 6 bases from V and 8 bases from J; junction bases left unmatched: 9.

CDR3: CASSLRLAGAGELFF. CDR3 coding DNA: TGTGCCAGCAGTTTAAGGCTAGCGGGGGCCGGGGAGCTGTTTTTT. The chain joins TRBV28 to TRBJ2-2; 10 nucleotides match TRBD2. Germline assignment: CDR1 MDHEN and CDR2 SYDVKM. Trimming removed 2 bases from V and 6 bases from J; junction bases left unmatched: 3. The CDR3 sequence is 15 residues long.

V usage is TRBV5-6 and J usage is TRBJ2-3; D gene uncertain. The CDR3 loop spans 14 amino acids. V lost 6 bases to trimming and J lost 0 bases, with 11 bases between them. CDR1 SGHDT and CDR2 YYEEEE come from the germline V gene. The CDR3 coding sequence is TGTGCCAGCACCCTCCGCCCTAGCACAGATACGCAGTATTTT. Translation: CASTLRPSTDTQYF.

J is TRBJ2-3 and V is TRBV12-3 or TRBV12-4, with 13 nucleotides matching TRBD2. CDR3 length: 15 residues. J gave up 1 base and V 11 bases, and 6 bases lay outside the gene matches. The CDR3 here is CAGQGTSGGTDTQYF. CDR3 bases: TGTGCCGGGCAGGGGACTAGCGGGGGCACAGATACGCAGTATTTT.

CDR3 sequence (DNA): TGTGCCAGCAGCTTAGAAATGGGACAGGGTGGGGGAAAACTGTTTTTT. Translating gives CASSLEMGQGGGKLFF. This chain uses TRBV7-2 with TRBJ1-4; 9 bases agree with TRBD1. Per the germline V gene, CDR1 is SGHTA and CDR2 is FQGNSA. The V segment lost 1 base and the J segment 10 bases; nucleotides outside the gene matches: 10. The CDR3 loop spans 16 amino acids.